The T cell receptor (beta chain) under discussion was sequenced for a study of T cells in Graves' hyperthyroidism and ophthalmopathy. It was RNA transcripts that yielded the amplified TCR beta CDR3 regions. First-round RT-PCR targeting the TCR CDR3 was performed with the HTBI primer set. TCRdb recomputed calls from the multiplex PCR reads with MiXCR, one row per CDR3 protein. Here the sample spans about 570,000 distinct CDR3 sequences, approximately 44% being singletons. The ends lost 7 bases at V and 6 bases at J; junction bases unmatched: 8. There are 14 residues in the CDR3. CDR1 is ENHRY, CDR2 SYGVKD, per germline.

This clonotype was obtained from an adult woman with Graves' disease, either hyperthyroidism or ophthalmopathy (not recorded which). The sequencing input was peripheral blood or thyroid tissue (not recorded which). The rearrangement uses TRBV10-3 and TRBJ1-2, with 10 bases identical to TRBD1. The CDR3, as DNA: TGTGCCATCAAAGAACCCGGGACAGGGGATGGCTACACCTTC. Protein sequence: CAIKEPGTGDGYTF.